This T cell receptor beta chain stems from a study of blood T cell repertoires in COVID-19. Profiled with immunoSEQ multiplex PCR; TCRdb holds only in-frame clones, not every one. The sample gives more than 250,000 clones, approximately 85% of which show up once; around 5.5% is in the top ten. V was cut by 9 bases and J by 2 bases, with 13 bases left in between. This CDR3 is 14 amino acids long. Germline lookup yields CDR1 KGHDR and CDR2 SFDVKD. The sequenced sample was peripheral blood. J is TRBJ1-5 and V is TRBV24-1; the D is unclear. This clonotype was obtained from a man in his fifties or sixties with active or convalescent COVID-19. CDR3 amino acids: CATDREKGNQPQHF. CDR3 nucleotide sequence: TGTGCCACCGACCGGGAAAAAGGCAATCAGCCCCAGCATTTT.